These 19 T cell receptor beta chains originate from one sample sequenced in a study of tumor-infiltrating lymphocytes in primary liver carcinoma. From about 0.5 ug of total RNA, TCR beta-specific cDNA was reverse-transcribed using a constant-region primer. Three nested multiplex PCR rounds, a slightly modified ARM-PCR, produced the libraries for TCR beta. In the first two PCR rounds, TRBV1-TRBV30 forward primers were paired with a C-beta reverse primer, and each round lasted roughly 10 cycles. TCRdb re-derived calls from the multiplex PCR reads in MiXCR, one entry per CDR3 protein. The sample holds approximately 330,000 distinct CDR3 sequences, around 60% seen once. Unsorted whole blood supplied the RNA, and germline DNA was extracted too. Source material: peripheral blood. All receptors derive from a man aged 40-50 years with primary liver carcinoma and hepatitis B virus infection.

This clonotype was found many times. The rearrangement links TRBV6-2 or TRBV6-3 to TRBJ2-3; D possibly corresponds to TRBD2 (6 bases). V lost 0 bases and J 1 base, leaving 14 bases between the germline ends. CDR1 MNHEY and CDR2 SVGEGT come from the germline V gene. The CDR3 contains 17 residues. The CDR3 nucleotides read TGTGCCAGCAGTTACTCTGGACTAACCCTGGGCACAGATACGCAGTATTTT. It specifies CASSYSGLTLGTDTQYF.

The table lists this clonotype with a few counts. The V and J genes are TRBV6-5 and TRBJ1-1; D possibly corresponds to TRBD1 (5 bases). Germline assignment: CDR1 MNHEY and CDR2 SVGAGI. V was shortened by 10 bases and J by 1 base, with 13 bases between the two germline ends. The CDR3 runs to 13 residues. The CDR3 nucleotides are TGTGCCAACACTAGGGGCGGGAACACTGAAGCTTTCTTT. Residues: CANTRGGNTEAFF.

This clonotype was counted at least ten times. The chain has TRBV11-1 and TRBJ2-5; possible D gene TRBD2, 5 bases. The V end was cut by 3 bases, the J end by 1 base, with 12 bases between. Germline V gene lookup returns CDR1 SGHAT and CDR2 FQDESV (reference sequence). The CDR3 covers 15 residues. DNA of the CDR3: TGTGCCAGCAGCTTTGCCCCCGGGGTCCAAGAGACCCAGTACTTC. It encodes CASSFAPGVQETQYF.

On this clonotype: An end of the junction differs from the germline gene, which may be a read error. This chain links TRBV6-5 with TRBJ1-6, with no clear D. CDR3 length: 16 amino acids. Germline values: CDR1 MNHEY, CDR2 SVGAGI. The CDR3 nucleotides read TGTGCCAGCAGTTACCATGGAGGGAGAATTAATTCAGCCCTCCACTTT. Protein sequence: CASSYHGGRINSALHF.

As to this clonotype: A read error may be the cause here, since a much bigger clone is one base away. The gene calls are TRBV12-3 or TRBV12-4 and TRBJ2-5, with D perhaps given as TRBD1 or TRBD2 (7 bases each). CDR3 length: 13 amino acids. V was pared by 5 bases and J by 9 bases, with 16 bases between. This chain's CDR3 is CASSSTGEGAQYF. CDR3 nucleotide sequence: TGTGCCAGCAGTAGCACAGGGGAGGGGGCCCAGTACTTC.

The chain has TRBV6-5 and TRBJ1-1; D may be TRBD1 (5 bases). The V gene lost 0 bases and the J gene lost 1 base, with 6 bases spanning the gap. CDR1 is MNHEY, CDR2 SVGAGI, per germline. This CDR3 has 14 amino acids. In DNA form, the CDR3 reads TGTGCCAGCAGTTACTCAACAGGGAACACTGAAGCTTTCTTT. Amino acid sequence: CASSYSTGNTEAFF.

This clonotype was counted ten times or more. V gene TRBV6-5 combines with J gene TRBJ2-7; 8 bases line up with TRBD1. The V gene's germline CDR1 is MNHEY and CDR2 SVGAGI. Trimming took 0 bases from V and 6 from J; bases not matched to a gene: 4. The CDR3 is 14 amino acids. The CDR3 region has the DNA TGTGCCAGCAGTTACTCGGACAGGGAAGGCGAGCAGTACTTC. Encoded protein: CASSYSDREGEQYF.

The rearrangement joins TRBV19 to TRBJ2-3, with D possibly being TRBD1 or TRBD2 (9 bases each). Germline V gene sequence: CDR1 LNHDA, CDR2 SQIVND (reference sequence). The length of the CDR3 is 17 residues. V was shortened by 2 bases and J by 6 bases, with 21 bases between the two germline ends. CDR3 residues: CASSIPASGTGIDTQYF. The CDR3 DNA reads as TGTGCCAGTAGTATACCGGCTAGCGGGACAGGGATCGATACGCAGTATTTT.

Comments on this clonotype: An end of the junction does not agree with germline; a read error may underlie this. CDR3 in amino acids: CAISGLAGPTGELIF. For the CDR3, the DNA is TGTGCCATCAGTGGACTAGCGGGACCCACCGGGGAGCTGATCTTT. J is TRBJ2-2 and V is TRBV10-3; TRBD2 agrees at 11 bases. The CDR3 has 15 residues. Germline assignment: CDR1 ENHRY and CDR2 SYGVKD.

This clonotype appeared once. A much larger clone differs by one base, so this may be a read error. The CDR3: CTSRRLDTQYF. The CDR3 DNA is TGTACCAGCAGGAGACTAGACACGCAGTATTTT. The chain employs TRBV6-5 and TRBJ2-3, with D possibly being TRBD2 (6 bases). Germline V gene lookup returns CDR1 MNHEY and CDR2 SVGAGI. The CDR3 has 11 residues.

As for this clonotype: The germline gene is not matched at one end of the junction; a read error may be the cause. This rearrangement joins TRBV11-1 to TRBJ2-2; perhaps D is TRBD1 or TRBD2 (5 bases each). This CDR3 is built from 14 residues. Germline V CDR1 and CDR2: SGHAT, FQDESV (reference sequence). CDR3 sequence: CASSLARGAGELFF. CDR3 bases: TGTGCCAGCAGCTTAGCTCGGGGCGCCGGGGAGCTCTTTTTT.

This clonotype was observed once. The chain carries TRBV4-2 and TRBJ2-1; D is perhaps TRBD2 (6 bases). Germline assignment: CDR1 LGHNA and CDR2 YNFKEQ. The CDR3 covers 15 residues. V was cut by 1 base and J by 7 bases, with 14 bases left in between. CDR3 DNA sequence: TGTGCCAGCAGCCAAGGGGAGGCAGGGATAAATGAGCAGTTCTTC. Encoded protein: CASSQGEAGINEQFF.

This clonotype was observed many times. This chain uses TRBV12-3 or TRBV12-4 with TRBJ1-1; unclear D gene. With 2 bases removed from V and 4 bases from J, the gap between germline ends came to 11 bases. The CDR3 runs to 14 residues. The CDR3 DNA reads as TGTGCCAGCAGTTTACTGCCAGAGGGCACTGAAGCTTTCTTT. This sequence encodes CASSLLPEGTEAFF.

This clonotype was found a few times. This chain connects TRBV6-1 to TRBJ2-3, with 12 bases fitting TRBD2. Per the germline V gene, CDR1 is MNHNS and CDR2 is SASEGT. The CDR3 is made up of 18 amino acids. V shed 6 bases and J 1 base; nucleotides not matched to a gene: 11. The DNA for the CDR3 is TGTGCCAGCAGGTTCGGGACTAGCGGGCAGAAGGGCACAGATACGCAGTATTTT. Translating it yields CASRFGTSGQKGTDTQYF.

The chain combines TRBV30 with TRBJ2-1; 11 bases are a match to TRBD2. The germline V gene has CDR1 GTSNPN and CDR2 SVGIG (reference sequence). CDR3 length: 14 amino acids. Unmatched junction bases numbered 6, after V lost 4 bases and J lost 7 bases. CDR3 loop: CAWIVIAGGNEQFF. CDR3 DNA: TGTGCCTGGATTGTTATAGCGGGAGGGAATGAGCAGTTCTTC.

This clonotype was found many times. The gene calls are TRBV6-6 and TRBJ2-4; D call uncertain. Germline values: CDR1 MNHNY, CDR2 SVGAGI (reference sequence). Trimming removed 4 bases at V and 7 bases at J, with 8 bases between. The length of the CDR3 is 12 residues. CDR3 sequence reads: CASSSTANIQYF. As DNA, the CDR3 is TGTGCCAGCAGTTCAACGGCTAACATTCAGTACTTC.

Comment on this clonotype: One base away lies a much larger clone, so this may be a sequencing read error. The chain has TRBV5-5 and TRBJ2-2, with D tentatively TRBD1 (5 bases). The CDR3 spans 15 residues. The germline V gene encodes CDR1 SGHKS and CDR2 YYEKEE (reference sequence). V lost 0 bases, J lost 6 bases, and 12 bases lay in between. The CDR3 reads CASSLVAGIAGELFF. Here the CDR3 DNA reads TGTGCCAGCAGCTTGGTGGCAGGGATCGCCGGGGAGCTGTTTTTT. The entire variable domain, with the rest obtained from reference TRBV5-5 and TRBJ2-2, is as follows: DAGVTQSPTHLIKTRGQQVTLRCSPISGHKSVSWYQQVLGQGPQFIFQYYEKEERGRGNFPDRFSARQFPNYSSELNVNALLLGDSALYLCASSLVAGIAGELFFGEGSRLTVL.

The chain has TRBV4-1 and TRBJ2-7; the D is unclear. V was clipped by 6 bases and J by 1 base, with 13 bases between them. CDR3 length: 14 amino acids. Germline V lookup: CDR1 MGHRA, CDR2 YSYEKL. CDR3 loop: CASSFTGWSYEQYF. The DNA for the CDR3 is TGCGCCAGCAGTTTTACGGGCTGGTCCTACGAGCAGTACTTC.

This clonotype was detected many times. This chain connects TRBV4-1 to TRBJ1-2, with no clear D. V dropped 1 base and J dropped 3 bases, with 9 bases sitting between them. From germline, CDR1 is MGHRA and CDR2 YSYEKL. This CDR3 is 14 amino acids long. The CDR3 region has the DNA TGCGCCAGCAGCCAAGTTACAGCCGACTATGGCTACACCTTC. This sequence encodes CASSQVTADYGYTF.